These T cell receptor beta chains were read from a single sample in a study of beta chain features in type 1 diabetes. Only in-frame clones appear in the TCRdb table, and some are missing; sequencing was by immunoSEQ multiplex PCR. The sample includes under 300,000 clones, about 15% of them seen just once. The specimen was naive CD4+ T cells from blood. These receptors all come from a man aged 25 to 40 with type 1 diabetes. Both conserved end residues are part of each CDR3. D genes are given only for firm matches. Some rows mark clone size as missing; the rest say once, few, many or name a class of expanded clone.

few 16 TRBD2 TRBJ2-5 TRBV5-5 TGTGCCAGCTCGTCTACGGGGGGGCCCCCTATAGGGACCCAGTACTTC CASSSTGGPPIGTQYF
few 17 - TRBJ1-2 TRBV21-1 TGTGCCAGCAGCAAAGAACTTGAGACAGGGATTAACTATGGCTACACCTTC CASSKELETGINYGYTF
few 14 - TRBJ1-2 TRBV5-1 TGCGCCAGCAGCTTGTTTTCTGCGGACTATGGCTACACCTTC CASSLFSADYGYTF
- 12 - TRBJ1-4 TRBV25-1 TGTGCCAGCAAGGGGTCCAATGAAAAACTGTTTTTT CASKGSNEKLFF
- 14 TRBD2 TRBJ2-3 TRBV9 TGTGCCAGCAGGACTGCGGGGGGGCCAGATACGCAGTATTTT CASRTAGGPDTQYF
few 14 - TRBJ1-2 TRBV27 TGTGCCAGCAGTTTACTGGCGACTGGCTATGGCTACACCTTC CASSLLATGYGYTF
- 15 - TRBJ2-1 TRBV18 TGTGCCAGCTCACCCTTGACTAGTGGGGGGAATGAGCAGTTCTTC CASSPLTSGGNEQFF
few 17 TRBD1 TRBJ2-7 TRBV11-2 TGTGCCAGCAGCTTAGTTACCGGGACAGTTCTGACCTACGAGCAGTACTTC CASSLVTGTVLTYEQYF
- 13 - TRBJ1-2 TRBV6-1 TGTGCCAGCAGTGCCCAGGAAGGGGATGGCTACACCTTC CASSAQEGDGYTF
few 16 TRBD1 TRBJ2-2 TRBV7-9 TGTGCCAGCGGCCAACTGCAGGGGGCGCGGGACGGGGAGCTGTTTTTT CASGQLQGARDGELFF
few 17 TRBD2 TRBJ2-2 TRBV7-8 TGTGCCAGCAGTTCCCGTAGCGGGAGTTGGGACACCGGGGAGCTGTTTTTT CASSSRSGSWDTGELFF
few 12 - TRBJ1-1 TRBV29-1 TGCAGCGTTGACCCCGCAGGGGTAGAAGCTTTCTTT CSVDPAGVEAFF
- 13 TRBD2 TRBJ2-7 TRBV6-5 TGTGCCAGCAGACTAGCGGGGCAGAGGGAGCAGTACTTC CASRLAGQREQYF
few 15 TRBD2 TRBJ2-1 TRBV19 TGTGCCAGTAGATCGCCGGGAGGGCCGAACAATGAGCAGTTCTTC CASRSPGGPNNEQFF
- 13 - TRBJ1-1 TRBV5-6 TGTGCCAGCAGCTTACAGGGCAACCCTGAAGCTTTCTTT CASSLQGNPEAFF
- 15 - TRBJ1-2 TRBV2 TGTGCCAGCAGTGAAGCCCCAGGGACACCTCAGGGCTACACCTTC CASSEAPGTPQGYTF
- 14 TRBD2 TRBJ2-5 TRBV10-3 TGTGCCATCAGTGAGTCGGGACTACAAGAGACCCAGTACTTC CAISESGLQETQYF
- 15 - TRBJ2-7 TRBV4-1 TGCGCCAGCAGCCGAGGAAATAGAGGGACCTACGAGCAGTACTTC CASSRGNRGTYEQYF
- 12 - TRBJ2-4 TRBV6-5 TGTGCCAGCAGTGAAGCGACGGGTGCTCAGTACTTC CASSEATGAQYF
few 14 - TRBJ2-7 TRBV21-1 TGTGCCAGCAGCCCTCGGAGGGCCACCTACGAGCAGTACTTC CASSPRRATYEQYF
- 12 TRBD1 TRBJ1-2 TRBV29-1 TGCAGCGGATTCGGGACAGGGGATGGCTACACCTTC CSGFGTGDGYTF
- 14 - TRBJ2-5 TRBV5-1 TGCGCCAGCAGCCCCGGGAGAGGCCGGGAGACCCAGTACTTC CASSPGRGRETQYF
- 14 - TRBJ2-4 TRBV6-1 TGTGCCAGCAGTGTCAAGCTGGTACCGGACATTCAGTACTTC CASSVKLVPDIQYF
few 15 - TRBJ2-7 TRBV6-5 TGTGCCAGCAGTCAACGCGCAGGGGGGACCTACGAGCAGTACTTC CASSQRAGGTYEQYF
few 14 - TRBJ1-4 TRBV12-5 TGTGCTAGTGGTTTGGAAACGGGGAGTGAAAAACTGTTTTTT CASGLETGSEKLFF
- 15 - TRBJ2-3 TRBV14 TGTGCCAGCAGCCAAGGGACAACTAGCACAGATACGCAGTATTTT CASSQGTTSTDTQYF
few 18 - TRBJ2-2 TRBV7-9 TGTGCCAGCAGCTTAGGATTAAGAGGTCCTATGGCCACCGGGGAGCTGTTTTTT CASSLGLRGPMATGELFF
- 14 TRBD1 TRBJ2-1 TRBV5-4 TGTGCCAGCAGCTTGGGGACAGGCTACAATGAGCAGTTCTTC CASSLGTGYNEQFF
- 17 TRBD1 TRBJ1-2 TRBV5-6 TGTGCCAGCAGCTGGATTGCCGGGACAGGGCGTAACTATGGCTACACCTTC CASSWIAGTGRNYGYTF
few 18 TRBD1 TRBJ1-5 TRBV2 TGTGCCAGCAGTGAATGGGGACAGGGGGTTCGTGGCAATCAGCCCCAGCATTTT CASSEWGQGVRGNQPQHF
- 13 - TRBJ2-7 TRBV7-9 TGTGCCAGCAGCTTAGATAAGCCCTACGAGCAGTACTTC CASSLDKPYEQYF
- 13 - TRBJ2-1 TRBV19 TGTGCCAGTAGTATAGGCCAGGGCTGGGAGCAGTTCTTC CASSIGQGWEQFF
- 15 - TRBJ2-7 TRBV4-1 TGCGCCAGCAGCCAAGAGTCGACTAGAGCACGCGAGCAGTACTTC CASSQESTRAREQYF
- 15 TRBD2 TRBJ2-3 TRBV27 TGTGCCAGCAGTTTTAGCGGGGGGGGCACAGATACGCAGTATTTT CASSFSGGGTDTQYF
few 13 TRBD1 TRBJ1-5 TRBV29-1 TGCAGCGTTGGACAGGGATGGAATCAGCCCCAGCATTTT CSVGQGWNQPQHF
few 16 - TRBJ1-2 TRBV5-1 TGCGCCAGCAGCTTGTCTTCTTCCAGGAATGAAAGGGGCTACACCTTC CASSLSSSRNERGYTF
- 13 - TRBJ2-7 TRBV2 TGTGCCAGCATGAGGGACTTCGGTGGCGAGCAGTACTTC CASMRDFGGEQYF
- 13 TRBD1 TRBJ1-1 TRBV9 TGTGCCAGCAGCGACGGGACAGGGGGCGAAGCTTTCTTT CASSDGTGGEAFF